The rows below give T cell receptor beta chains drawn from one sample of a study of T cell responses to AZD1222 COVID-19 vaccine. Measured with immunoSEQ multiplex PCR; TCRdb has only the in-frame clones, and not every one. The sample carries about 120,000 clones, approximately 89% recorded once. Material: peripheral blood, obtained on day 0 of AZD1222 vaccination. The receptors shown here come from an adult in good health. CDR3s leave out the opening cysteine and the closing phenylalanine or tryptophan. Size tells how often a clone was seen (once, few, many) or the class of an expanded clone, and some rows leave it out.

SVVTGGGYYT	TRBV29-1	TRBJ1-2	10	NA
ASSLAVTGTEAF	TRBV11-1	TRBJ1-1	12	NA
ASLLTFQGTANYGYT	TRBV9	TRBJ1-2	15	NA
ASSPPPGQNYGYT	TRBV5-1	TRBJ1-2	13	NA
ASSLRGNTEAF	TRBV5-8	TRBJ1-1	11	NA
ASSLTQGALGYT	TRBV5-4	TRBJ1-2	12	NA
ASSLGGRTYNEQF	TRBV11-2	TRBJ2-1	13	NA
ASSADGQSNQPQH	TRBV7-2	TRBJ1-5	13	NA
ASSPPKGENSPLH	TRBV18	TRBJ1-6	13	NA
ASSLSFSYEQY	TRBV27	TRBJ2-7	11	NA
ASSSGEQETQY	TRBV7-9	TRBJ2-5	11	few
ADRLPHTGELF	TRBV2	TRBJ2-2	11	NA
ASSQGQGAYTEAF	TRBV4-1	TRBJ1-1	13	NA
ASSAYRRMAGYGYT	TRBV5-8	TRBJ1-2	14	NA
ASSQDRRQPQH	TRBV4-2	TRBJ1-5	11	NA
ASSPGGSSYEQY	TRBV5-4	TRBJ2-7	12	NA
ASSTGQVITDTQY	TRBV6-6	TRBJ2-3	13	NA
ASSPGLAGMKTQY	TRBV7-9	TRBJ2-5	13	once
ASSYGDVMNTEAF	TRBV6-2/TRBV6-3	TRBJ1-1	13	NA
ASSQVRANQPQH	TRBV4-1	TRBJ1-5	12	NA
ASSLDGYNEQF	TRBV7-9	TRBJ2-1	11	NA
ASSPGQGNQPQH	TRBV5-1	TRBJ1-5	12	once
ASSLSGGQGTEAF	TRBV7-9	TRBJ1-1	13	NA
ASSPGRETQY	TRBV18	TRBJ2-5	10	NA
ASSLDQTDLYEQY	TRBV11-2	TRBJ2-7	13	NA
ASSLLAGVTYEQY	TRBV7-8	TRBJ2-7	13	NA
SVGGQVYGYT	TRBV29-1	TRBJ1-2	10	NA
ASSSHRTGRVMNTEAF	TRBV6-2/TRBV6-3	TRBJ1-1	16	NA
ASRTGAREQY	TRBV27	TRBJ2-7	10	NA
AWGPGLLGQETQY	TRBV30	TRBJ2-5	13	NA
AIKGQGASQPQH	TRBV10-3	TRBJ1-5	12	NA
ASSSRGAYGYT	TRBV12-3/TRBV12-4	TRBJ1-2	11	NA
ASSFGDISYEQY	TRBV5-1	TRBJ2-7	12	once
ASSQGGQHYGYT	TRBV4-3	TRBJ1-2	12	NA
ASSQDRGGSGKDTQY	TRBV4-3	TRBJ2-3	15	few
ASSYGGGSYNEQF	TRBV6-2/TRBV6-3	TRBJ2-1	13	NA
ASSWTEPFYEQY	TRBV5-1	TRBJ2-7	12	NA
ASRLTGFTSSGANVLT	TRBV19	TRBJ2-6	16	NA
ASSPGTTTIDEQY	TRBV7-3	TRBJ2-7	13	NA
ASSPQVDNSPLH	TRBV9	TRBJ1-6	12	NA
ASSLAGTLGSYEQY	TRBV5-6	TRBJ2-7	14	NA
AWSDLNQPQH	TRBV30	TRBJ1-5	10	NA
SVEVYRGTQAEAF	TRBV29-1	TRBJ1-1	13	NA
ASSRVDRNTEAF	TRBV5-5	TRBJ1-1	12	NA
ASSLLPTGGDGYT	TRBV5-1	TRBJ1-2	13	NA
ASIGGYEQY	TRBV2	TRBJ2-7	9	NA
ASSRDSSPLH	TRBV7-9	TRBJ1-6	10	NA
AWSDTWGSPLH	TRBV30	TRBJ1-6	11	NA
ASSTLGWGDTQY	TRBV28	TRBJ2-3	12	NA
ASSLTGGVETQY	TRBV7-7	TRBJ2-5	12	NA
AWQTVWMEAF	TRBV30	TRBJ1-1	10	NA
ASLRTGQGNYGYT	TRBV19	TRBJ1-2	13	few
ASSQAGQGLPVAYEQY	TRBV4-2	TRBJ2-7	16	NA